Listed below are T cell receptor beta chains from one sample, sequenced in a study of neurological immune-mediated disorders. TCRdb itself ran the 5' RACE reads through MiXCR, one entry per CDR3 protein. The sample gives approximately 25,000 distinct CDR3 sequences, roughly 20% of which show up once; 15% to 20% is in the top ten. The sequencing sample was made of PBMCs. These receptors came from a woman aged 60 to 75 in good health. Both conserved end residues are part of each CDR3. A D gene is named only where the DNA matches it firmly. The size field is filled for only some rows; it gives once, few, many or a size class.

v_gene: TRBV20-1
d_gene: TRBD1
abundance: NA
j_gene: TRBJ2-3
CDR3nt: TGCAGTGCTAGAGTCGGGACAGGGCGAACAGATACGCAGTATTTT
CDR3aa: CSARVGTGRTDTQYF

v_gene: TRBV6-4
d_gene: NA
abundance: many
j_gene: TRBJ2-2
CDR3nt: TGTGCCAGCAGTGACTCGGGCGAGAACACCGGGGAGCTGTTTTTT
CDR3aa: CASSDSGENTGELFF

v_gene: TRBV12-3/TRBV12-4
d_gene: TRBD2
abundance: many
j_gene: TRBJ2-4
CDR3nt: TGTGCCAGCACCCTGGAGGTAGCGGGACGCGGGGCCAAAAACATTCAGTACTTC
CDR3aa: CASTLEVAGRGAKNIQYF

v_gene: TRBV5-6
d_gene: TRBD1
abundance: many
j_gene: TRBJ1-5
CDR3nt: TGTGCCAGCAGCCAGAGGACAGGGTCGAGAGAGCAGCCCCAGCATTTT
CDR3aa: CASSQRTGSREQPQHF

v_gene: TRBV6-5
d_gene: NA
abundance: many
j_gene: TRBJ1-2
CDR3nt: TGTGCCAGCAGATCAGTCATCTATGGCTACACCTTC
CDR3aa: CASRSVIYGYTF

v_gene: TRBV7-9
d_gene: NA
abundance: many
j_gene: TRBJ2-2
CDR3nt: TGTGCCAGCAGCTTAGGGCGGGTCCTGAACACCGGGGAGCTGTTTTTT
CDR3aa: CASSLGRVLNTGELFF

v_gene: TRBV29-1
d_gene: NA
abundance: many
j_gene: TRBJ2-7
CDR3nt: TGCAGCGTTGAGGACAGTACCTACGAGCAGTACTTC
CDR3aa: CSVEDSTYEQYF

v_gene: TRBV28
d_gene: NA
abundance: NA
j_gene: TRBJ1-1
CDR3nt: TGTGCCAGCAGTTCACTGACAGCCCGTAGGGGGTACACTGAAGCTTTCTTT
CDR3aa: CASSSLTARRGYTEAFF

v_gene: TRBV5-1
d_gene: NA
abundance: many
j_gene: TRBJ1-1
CDR3nt: TGCGCCAGCAGCCCGGACAGCTCCCTTGGGCGCGAAGCTTTCTTT
CDR3aa: CASSPDSSLGREAFF

v_gene: TRBV29-1
d_gene: NA
abundance: medium-sized
j_gene: TRBJ2-2
CDR3nt: TGCAGCGCCGCTAGACAGGCAAGGACCGGGGAGCTGTTTTTT
CDR3aa: CSAARQARTGELFF

v_gene: TRBV29-1
d_gene: TRBD1
abundance: many
j_gene: TRBJ2-5
CDR3nt: TGCAGCGGAAAAGGGGGCATGGAGACCCAGTACTTC
CDR3aa: CSGKGGMETQYF

v_gene: TRBV20-1
d_gene: NA
abundance: many
j_gene: TRBJ1-5
CDR3nt: TGCAGTGCTAGAGATTTTCTCGCCGGCCTCAATCAGCCCCAGCATTTT
CDR3aa: CSARDFLAGLNQPQHF

v_gene: TRBV5-6
d_gene: TRBD1
abundance: many
j_gene: TRBJ1-4
CDR3nt: TGTGCCAGCAGCTTGGACCGGGACAGGTTACCAGGGGGTGAAAAACTGTTTTTT
CDR3aa: CASSLDRDRLPGGEKLFF

v_gene: TRBV10-3
d_gene: TRBD1
abundance: many
j_gene: TRBJ1-2
CDR3nt: TGTGCCATCAGCTGGGACAGGCAGGATGGCTACACCTTC
CDR3aa: CAISWDRQDGYTF

v_gene: TRBV2
d_gene: NA
abundance: many
j_gene: TRBJ1-5
CDR3nt: TGTGCCAGCAGTTTCCGGGACATAGTGAATCAGCCCCAGCATTTT
CDR3aa: CASSFRDIVNQPQHF

v_gene: TRBV5-1
d_gene: TRBD1
abundance: many
j_gene: TRBJ2-5
CDR3nt: TGCGCCAGCACCGTACAGGGGGCCAGGGGCCAAGAGACCCAGTACTTC
CDR3aa: CASTVQGARGQETQYF

v_gene: TRBV5-1
d_gene: NA
abundance: many
j_gene: TRBJ2-7
CDR3nt: TGCGCCAGCAGCCTGGAAATCTCAAACCACGAGCAGTACTTC
CDR3aa: CASSLEISNHEQYF

v_gene: TRBV12-3/TRBV12-4
d_gene: NA
abundance: once
j_gene: TRBJ1-1
CDR3nt: TGTGCCAGCAGTTTAGGGTGGACTGAAGCTTTCTTT
CDR3aa: CASSLGWTEAFF

v_gene: TRBV5-1
d_gene: NA
abundance: many
j_gene: TRBJ2-1
CDR3nt: TGCGCCAGCAGCTTGGATGGGACCCCCTACAATGAGCAGTTCTTC
CDR3aa: CASSLDGTPYNEQFF

v_gene: TRBV2
d_gene: TRBD1
abundance: many
j_gene: TRBJ2-7
CDR3nt: TGTGCCAGCAGTCGAGACAGGGGTGGCGGTTACGAGCAGTACTTC
CDR3aa: CASSRDRGGGYEQYF

v_gene: TRBV9
d_gene: NA
abundance: NA
j_gene: TRBJ2-7
CDR3nt: TGTGCCAGCAGCGTAGATCTCGGGGACGAGCAGTACTTC
CDR3aa: CASSVDLGDEQYF

v_gene: TRBV10-3
d_gene: TRBD2
abundance: many
j_gene: TRBJ2-5
CDR3nt: TGTGCCATCAGTGAGTCGTCTAGCGGCTCAGAGACCCAGTACTTC
CDR3aa: CAISESSSGSETQYF

v_gene: TRBV5-1
d_gene: TRBD2
abundance: many
j_gene: TRBJ2-1
CDR3nt: TGCGCCAGCTGTGCTCTGATCCTAGCGGGAGCATCCTACAATGAGCAGTTCTTC
CDR3aa: CASCALILAGASYNEQFF

v_gene: TRBV5-6
d_gene: NA
abundance: many
j_gene: TRBJ1-5
CDR3nt: TGTGCCAGCAGCTTGGGAGGGTATAGCAATCAGCCCCAGCATTTT
CDR3aa: CASSLGGYSNQPQHF

v_gene: TRBV5-5
d_gene: NA
abundance: many
j_gene: TRBJ1-5
CDR3nt: TGTGCCAGCAGCTTGGTTGTGCGTCAGCCCCAGCATTTT
CDR3aa: CASSLVVRQPQHF

v_gene: TRBV11-2
d_gene: NA
abundance: NA
j_gene: TRBJ2-1
CDR3nt: TGTGCCAGCAGCTTAGGTCCAGGGGCCCCTACCTCCTACAATGAGCAGTTCTTC
CDR3aa: CASSLGPGAPTSYNEQFF

v_gene: TRBV27
d_gene: NA
abundance: NA
j_gene: TRBJ2-6
CDR3nt: TGTGCCAGCAGTTATTATCGTTTAGGCTCTGGGGCCAACGTCCTGACTTTC
CDR3aa: CASSYYRLGSGANVLTF

v_gene: TRBV7-7
d_gene: NA
abundance: many
j_gene: TRBJ2-5
CDR3nt: TGTGCCAGCAGCGCAGCCGGGAGCCAAGAGACCCAGTACTTC
CDR3aa: CASSAAGSQETQYF

v_gene: TRBV4-2
d_gene: TRBD1
abundance: NA
j_gene: TRBJ1-5
CDR3nt: TGTGCCAGCAGCAATACCGGGACAGGCAGTATTGAGCCCCAGCATTTT
CDR3aa: CASSNTGTGSIEPQHF

v_gene: TRBV29-1
d_gene: TRBD1
abundance: NA
j_gene: TRBJ2-3
CDR3nt: TGCAGCGTTGAACGTTTCGAGACAGGGCTGGGGACGCAGTATTTT
CDR3aa: CSVERFETGLGTQYF

v_gene: TRBV20-1
d_gene: NA
abundance: many
j_gene: TRBJ1-6
CDR3nt: TGCAGTGCTAGAGACCGAAATTCACCCCTCCACTTT
CDR3aa: CSARDRNSPLHF

v_gene: TRBV14
d_gene: NA
abundance: many
j_gene: TRBJ1-1
CDR3nt: TGTGCCAGCAGCCAAGGGGGCGGGGTAGTGAACACTGAAGCTTTCTTT
CDR3aa: CASSQGGGVVNTEAFF

v_gene: TRBV20-1
d_gene: NA
abundance: many
j_gene: TRBJ1-5
CDR3nt: TGCAGTGCTACCCGACCAGGGAGTAGCAATCAGCCCCAGCATTTT
CDR3aa: CSATRPGSSNQPQHF

v_gene: TRBV29-1
d_gene: NA
abundance: once
j_gene: TRBJ2-5
CDR3nt: TGCAGCGTTGAATCTGGGGGCTCGGCAGAGACCCAGTACTTC
CDR3aa: CSVESGGSAETQYF

v_gene: TRBV6-5
d_gene: TRBD2
abundance: NA
j_gene: TRBJ2-1
CDR3nt: TGTGCCAGCAAGGGGCTAGCGGGAGCGGGTGAGCAGTTCTTC
CDR3aa: CASKGLAGAGEQFF

v_gene: TRBV4-1
d_gene: NA
abundance: many
j_gene: TRBJ2-1
CDR3nt: TGCGCCAGCAGCCAAAAGTACAATGAGCAGTTCTTC
CDR3aa: CASSQKYNEQFF

v_gene: TRBV7-2
d_gene: NA
abundance: many
j_gene: TRBJ2-1
CDR3nt: TGTGCCAGCAGCGGAAGGTGGCTGGGTCGGGTCTCCTACAATGAGCAGTTCTTC
CDR3aa: CASSGRWLGRVSYNEQFF

v_gene: TRBV18
d_gene: NA
abundance: NA
j_gene: TRBJ2-1
CDR3nt: TGTGCCAGCTCACCGGTCGAGAGCTCCTACAATGAGCAGTTCTTC
CDR3aa: CASSPVESSYNEQFF

v_gene: TRBV4-1
d_gene: NA
abundance: many
j_gene: TRBJ1-2
CDR3nt: TGCGCCAGCAGCCAAGAGGGTCACCTAGCCCTCCTTAACTATGGCTACACCTTC
CDR3aa: CASSQEGHLALLNYGYTF

v_gene: TRBV20-1
d_gene: TRBD1
abundance: many
j_gene: TRBJ2-3
CDR3nt: TGCAGTGCAGTTCCCGGGACAGCTAGCACAGATACGCAGTATTTT
CDR3aa: CSAVPGTASTDTQYF

v_gene: TRBV20-1
d_gene: TRBD2
abundance: many
j_gene: TRBJ2-5
CDR3nt: TGCAGTGCTCGACAAGCGGGAGGGCGGGAGACCCAGTACTTC
CDR3aa: CSARQAGGRETQYF

v_gene: TRBV28
d_gene: TRBD1
abundance: NA
j_gene: TRBJ2-2
CDR3nt: TGTGCCAGCAAGTCGCGGCAGGGGGTGGGCACCGGGGAGCTGTTTTTT
CDR3aa: CASKSRQGVGTGELFF

v_gene: TRBV29-1
d_gene: NA
abundance: many
j_gene: TRBJ2-3
CDR3nt: TGCAGCGTCCGGACAACTGGCACAGATACGCAGTATTTT
CDR3aa: CSVRTTGTDTQYF

v_gene: TRBV18
d_gene: TRBD1
abundance: many
j_gene: TRBJ1-1
CDR3nt: TGTGCCAGCTCAGGACGACAGGGGAACACTGAAGCTTTCTTT
CDR3aa: CASSGRQGNTEAFF